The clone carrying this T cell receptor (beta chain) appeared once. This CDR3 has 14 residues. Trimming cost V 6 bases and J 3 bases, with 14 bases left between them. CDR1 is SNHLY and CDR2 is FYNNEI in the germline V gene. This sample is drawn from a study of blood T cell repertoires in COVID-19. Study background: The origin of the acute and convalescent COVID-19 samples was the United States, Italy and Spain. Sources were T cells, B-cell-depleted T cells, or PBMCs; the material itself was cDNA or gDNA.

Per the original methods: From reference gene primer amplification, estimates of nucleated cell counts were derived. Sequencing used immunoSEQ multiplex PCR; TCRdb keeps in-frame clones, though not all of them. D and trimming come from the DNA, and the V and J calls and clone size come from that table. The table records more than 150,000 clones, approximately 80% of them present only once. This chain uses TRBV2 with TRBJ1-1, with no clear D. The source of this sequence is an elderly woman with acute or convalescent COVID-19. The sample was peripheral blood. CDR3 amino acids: CASSSRGGDTEAFF. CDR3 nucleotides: TGTGCCAGCAGCTCCCGAGGCGGGGACACTGAAGCTTTCTTT. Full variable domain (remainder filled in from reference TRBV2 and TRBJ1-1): EPEVTQTPSHQVTQMGQEVILRCVPISNHLYFYWYRQILGQKVEFLVSFYNNEISEKSEIFDDQFSVERPDGSNFTLKIRSTKLEDSAMYFCASSSRGGDTEAFFGQGTRLTVV.